This record looks at one T cell receptor beta chain sequence and its context. Its antigen is unknown. This sample stems from a study of response to subunit inactivated influenza vaccine. Germline V lookup: CDR1 SEHNR, CDR2 FQNEAQ (reference sequence). Trimming left V 5 bases short and J 8 bases short, with 24 bases between. This CDR3 comprises 16 residues. In TCRdb, the RT-PCR reads were re-called with MiXCR into one record per CDR3 protein. The data show 300,000 to 350,000 distinct CDR3 sequences, approximately 20% seen once. Whole-study findings and limits: The study's authors posited that every seasonal influenza vaccination enlists few new T cells.

This TCR was sampled from a man in his fifties or sixties who received an inactivated influenza vaccine. This sample comprised PBMCs from blood, obtained about 19 months after vaccination. The chain is built from TRBV7-9 and TRBJ1-2; D not resolved. The CDR3 region has the DNA TGTGCCAGCAGCCCCCCGGCACTCCTAAACTTTAGGGGCTACACCTTC. This translates into CASSPPALLNFRGYTF.